This TCR beta chain was profiled in a study of T-cell reconstitution after alpha-beta-depleted transplantation in children. Notes on the study in general: About two months after transplant, alpha-beta T cells reportedly came from several hundred expanded graft clones. A year had passed since transplant, and T-cell counts and diversity by then came mostly from newly produced T cells. It was surviving recipient T cells and thymic progenitors that gave some patients high TCRbeta diversity at day 60.

Germline CDR1 reads ENHRY; CDR2 reads SYGVKD. V was trimmed by 10 bases and J by 9 bases, leaving 19 bases between them. The CDR3 consists of 13 residues. This clonotype was detected ten times or more. The antigen is undetermined. Unique molecular identifiers were built into the TCRbeta library. One entry per CDR3 protein, called by TCRdb with MiXCR from the PCR reads. The repertoire holds some 300,000 distinct CDR3 sequences, with 6.5% to 9% as singletons. The input for sequencing was peripheral blood, taken 360 days after TCRalphabeta/CD19-depleted stem cell transplant. The clonotype was recovered from a female patient aged 2-10 years who had a stem cell transplant for Fanconi anemia, so the T cells may come from the graft donor. The chain carries TRBV10-3 and TRBJ2-1; TRBD2 might be the D (5 bases). CDR3 region: CASTDTAGIEQFF. The CDR3 DNA sequence: TGTGCCAGCACAGATACCGCGGGCATTGAGCAGTTCTTC.